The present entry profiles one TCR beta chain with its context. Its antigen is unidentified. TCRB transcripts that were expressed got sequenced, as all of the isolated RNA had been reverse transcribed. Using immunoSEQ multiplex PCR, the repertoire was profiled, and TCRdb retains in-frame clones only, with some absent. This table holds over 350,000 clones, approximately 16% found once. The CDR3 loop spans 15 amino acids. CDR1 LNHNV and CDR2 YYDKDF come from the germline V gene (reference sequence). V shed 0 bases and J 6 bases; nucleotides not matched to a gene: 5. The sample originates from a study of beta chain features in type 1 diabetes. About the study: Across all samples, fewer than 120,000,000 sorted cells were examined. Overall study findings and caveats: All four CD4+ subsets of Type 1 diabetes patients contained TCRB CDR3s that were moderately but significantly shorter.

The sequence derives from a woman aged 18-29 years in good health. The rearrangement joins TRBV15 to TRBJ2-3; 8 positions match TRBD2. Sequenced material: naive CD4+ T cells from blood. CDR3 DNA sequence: TGTGCCACCAGCAGAGATCGCGGGAGGTTGGATACGCAGTATTTT. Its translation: CATSRDRGRLDTQYF.